The clone carrying this T cell receptor beta chain was seen just once. The data belong to a study of blood T cell repertoires in COVID-19. About the study: Acute and convalescent COVID-19 specimens originated in the United States, Italy and Spain. PBMCs, B-cell-depleted T cells, or T cells provided the cDNA or gDNA that made up the material.

Methods used by the authors: Reference gene primers were amplified, and this amplification served to estimate nucleated cell counts. The assay was immunoSEQ multiplex PCR, and TCRdb's table has in-frame clones only and misses some. V and J calls and clone size come straight from that table; D and trimming were deduced from the DNA. This sample has 68,000 or so clones, with 79% found just once. This CDR3 region has 13 residues. Looked up from germline, CDR1 is MNHEY and CDR2 is SVGEGT. V lost 2 bases and J 8 bases, leaving 10 bases between the germline ends. The source material was peripheral blood. The V and J genes are TRBV6-2 or TRBV6-3 and TRBJ2-1, with unresolved D. The clonotype was recovered from a human donor in a cohort sampled during active COVID-19. The CDR3 nucleotides are TGTGCCAGCAGTTACGCGCATTCCCATGAGCAGTTCTTC. Encoded protein: CASSYAHSHEQFF.